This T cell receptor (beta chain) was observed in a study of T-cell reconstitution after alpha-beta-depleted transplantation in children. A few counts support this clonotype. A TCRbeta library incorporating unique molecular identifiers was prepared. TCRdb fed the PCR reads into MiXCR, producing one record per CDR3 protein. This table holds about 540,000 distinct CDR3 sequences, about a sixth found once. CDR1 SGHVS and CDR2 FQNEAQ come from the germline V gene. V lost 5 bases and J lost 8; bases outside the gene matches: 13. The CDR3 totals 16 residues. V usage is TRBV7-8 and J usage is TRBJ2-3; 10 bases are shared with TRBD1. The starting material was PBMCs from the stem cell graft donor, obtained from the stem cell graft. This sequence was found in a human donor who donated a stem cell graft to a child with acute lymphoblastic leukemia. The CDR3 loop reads CASSRTPGTGVSTQYF. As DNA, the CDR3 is TGTGCCAGCAGCCGAACACCCGGGACAGGGGTCAGTACGCAGTATTTT.